This T cell receptor (beta chain) originates from a study of T cell repertoires in cytomegalovirus infection. Study-wide background: The public TCR beta signatures pointed to both CMV infection and matching HLA type.

Study results and limitations: The ex vivo response showed dominance by HLA-C-restricted CMV-specific TCR beta clonotypes. Public TCR beta family frequency separated CMV-and-HLA carriers, including in an independent cohort.

The V end was cut by 5 bases, the J end by 3 bases, with 17 bases between. The CDR3 is 15 residues long. CDR1 is LNHNV, CDR2 YYDKDF, per germline (reference sequence). TCRdb re-called the reads with MiXCR, one entry per CDR3 protein. Of 200,000 or so distinct CDR3 sequences detected, roughly a fifth appear once; the ten largest clones hold around 3.1%. Concerning this clonotype itself: What it binds is not known.

What was sequenced was PBMCs. The receptor's source is a human donor in good health (CMV status not recorded). Some clones in this sample may be carry-over from other donors' samples. The chain employs TRBV15 and TRBJ2-7; D unclear. In DNA, the CDR3 is TGTGCCACCAGCCGAAGTCTTACCCTAGGCTACGAGCAGTACTTC. Its protein is CATSRSLTLGYEQYF.